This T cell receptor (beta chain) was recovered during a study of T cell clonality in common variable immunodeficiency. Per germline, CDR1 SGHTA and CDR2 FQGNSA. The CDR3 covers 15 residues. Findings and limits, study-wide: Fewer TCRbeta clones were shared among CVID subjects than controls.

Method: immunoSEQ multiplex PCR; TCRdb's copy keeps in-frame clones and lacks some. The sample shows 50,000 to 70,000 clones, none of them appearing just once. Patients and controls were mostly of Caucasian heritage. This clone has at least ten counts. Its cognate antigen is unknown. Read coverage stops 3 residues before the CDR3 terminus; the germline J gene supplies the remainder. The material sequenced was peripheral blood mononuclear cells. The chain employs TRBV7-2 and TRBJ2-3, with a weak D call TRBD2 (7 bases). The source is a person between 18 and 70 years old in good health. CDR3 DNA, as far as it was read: TGTGCCAGCAGCAGGGGGGGGCGGCTCCAAGAGACG. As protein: CASSRGGRLQET. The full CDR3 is CASSRGGRLQETQYF.